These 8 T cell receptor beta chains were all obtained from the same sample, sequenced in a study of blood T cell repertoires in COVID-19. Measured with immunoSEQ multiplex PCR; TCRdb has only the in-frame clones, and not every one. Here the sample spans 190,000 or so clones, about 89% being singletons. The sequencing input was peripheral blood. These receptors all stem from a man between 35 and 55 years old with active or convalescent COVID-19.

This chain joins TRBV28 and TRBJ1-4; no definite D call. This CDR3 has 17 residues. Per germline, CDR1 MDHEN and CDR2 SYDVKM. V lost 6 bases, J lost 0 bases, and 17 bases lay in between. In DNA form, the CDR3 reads TGTGCCAGCAGATCTCCGATCATGGGCGCAACTAATGAAAAACTGTTTTTT. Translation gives CASRSPIMGATNEKLFF. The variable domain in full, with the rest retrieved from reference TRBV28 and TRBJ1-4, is DVKVTQSSRYLVKRTGEKVFLECVQDMDHENMFWYRQDPGLGLRLIYFSYDVKMKEKGDIPEGYSVSREKKERFSLILESASTNQTSMYLCASRSPIMGATNEKLFFGSGTQLSVL.

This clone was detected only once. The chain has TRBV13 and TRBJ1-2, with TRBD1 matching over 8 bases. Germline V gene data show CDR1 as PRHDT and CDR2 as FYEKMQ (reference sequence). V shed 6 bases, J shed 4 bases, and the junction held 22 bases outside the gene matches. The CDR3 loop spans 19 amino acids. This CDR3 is CASREVDRTGFNGVYGYTF. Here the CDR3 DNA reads TGTGCCAGCAGGGAGGTGGATAGGACAGGGTTTAACGGAGTCTATGGCTACACCTTC.

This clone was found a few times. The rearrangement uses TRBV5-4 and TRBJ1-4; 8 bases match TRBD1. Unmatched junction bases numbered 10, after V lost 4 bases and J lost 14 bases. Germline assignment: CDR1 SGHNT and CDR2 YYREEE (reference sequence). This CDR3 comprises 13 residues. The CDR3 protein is CASSPDRAGGLFF. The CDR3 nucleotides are TGTGCCAGCAGCCCGGACAGGGCGGGTGGGCTGTTTTTT.

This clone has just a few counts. The CDR3 nucleotides are TGCGCCAGCAGTGAGTCTTTCAGGATAGCAACTAATGAAAAACTGTTTTTT. This translates into CASSESFRIATNEKLFF. This sequence joins TRBV10-2 and TRBJ1-4; D unclear. This CDR3 contains 17 residues. V lost 0 bases and J lost 0, with 11 bases in between. Germline V gene sequence: CDR1 WSHSY, CDR2 SAAADI.

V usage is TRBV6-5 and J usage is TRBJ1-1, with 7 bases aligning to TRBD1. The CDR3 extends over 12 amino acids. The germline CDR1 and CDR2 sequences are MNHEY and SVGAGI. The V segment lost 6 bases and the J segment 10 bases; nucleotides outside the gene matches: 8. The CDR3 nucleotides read TGTGCCAGCAGCCCGGGACAGAGGGGAGCTTTCTTT. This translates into CASSPGQRGAFF.

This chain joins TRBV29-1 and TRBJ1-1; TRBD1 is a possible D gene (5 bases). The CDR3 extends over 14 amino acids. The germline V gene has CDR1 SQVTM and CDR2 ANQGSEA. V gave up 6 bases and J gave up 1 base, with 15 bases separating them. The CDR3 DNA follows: TGCAGCGTCCGGGGGAGGGTAACGAACACTGAAGCTTTCTTT. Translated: CSVRGRVTNTEAFF.

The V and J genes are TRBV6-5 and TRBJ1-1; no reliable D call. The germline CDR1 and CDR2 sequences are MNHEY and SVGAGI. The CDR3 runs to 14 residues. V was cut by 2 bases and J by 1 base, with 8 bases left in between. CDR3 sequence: CASSYQLRNTEAFF. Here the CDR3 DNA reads TGTGCCAGCAGTTACCAACTAAGGAACACTGAAGCTTTCTTT.

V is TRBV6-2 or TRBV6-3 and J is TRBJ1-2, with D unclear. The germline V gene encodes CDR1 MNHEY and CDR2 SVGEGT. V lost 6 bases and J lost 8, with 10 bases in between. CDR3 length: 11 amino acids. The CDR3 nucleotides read TGTGCCAGCAGCCAGACCGGGGGCTACACCTTC. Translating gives CASSQTGGYTF.